This T cell receptor (beta chain) was observed in a study of blood T cell repertoires in COVID-19. This clone is large within its sample. The CDR3 has 13 amino acids. The germline gives CDR1 SQVTM, CDR2 ANQGSEA. V was cut by 4 bases and J by 0 bases, with 9 bases left in between. Using immunoSEQ multiplex PCR, the repertoire was profiled, and TCRdb retains in-frame clones only, with some absent. The sample contains some 300,000 clones, roughly 90% of which appear only once. The chain has TRBV29-1 and TRBJ2-5; D remains ambiguous. The sequence was obtained from a woman in her forties or fifties who had been exposed to COVID-19. The sample taken for sequencing was PBMCs or T cells enriched from blood (not recorded which). CDR3 DNA: TGCAGCGTTGTACCCTACTACCAAGAGACCCAGTACTTC. Amino acid sequence: CSVVPYYQETQYF.